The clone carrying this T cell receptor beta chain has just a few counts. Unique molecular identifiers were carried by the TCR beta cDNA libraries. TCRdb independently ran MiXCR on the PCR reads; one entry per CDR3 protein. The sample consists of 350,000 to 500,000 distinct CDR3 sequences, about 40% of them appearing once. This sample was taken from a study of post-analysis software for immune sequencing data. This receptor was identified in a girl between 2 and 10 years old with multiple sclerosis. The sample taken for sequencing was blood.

In DNA form, the CDR3 reads TGCAGCGTTGGCGAGGGCACGGACATTCAGTACTTC. Its translation: CSVGEGTDIQYF. V usage is TRBV29-1 and J usage is TRBJ2-4; TRBD2 is a possible D gene (5 bases). This CDR3 spans 12 amino acids. Germline V gives CDR1 SQVTM, CDR2 ANQGSEA. V lost 4 bases and J 8 bases, leaving 12 bases between the germline ends. The complete variable domain, with remaining parts taken from reference TRBV29-1 and TRBJ2-4, reads SAVISQKPSRDICQRGTSLTIQCQVDSQVTMMFWYRQQPGQSLTLIATANQGSEATYESGFVIDKFPISRPNLTFSTLTVSNMSPEDSSIYLCSVGEGTDIQYFGAGTRLSVL.